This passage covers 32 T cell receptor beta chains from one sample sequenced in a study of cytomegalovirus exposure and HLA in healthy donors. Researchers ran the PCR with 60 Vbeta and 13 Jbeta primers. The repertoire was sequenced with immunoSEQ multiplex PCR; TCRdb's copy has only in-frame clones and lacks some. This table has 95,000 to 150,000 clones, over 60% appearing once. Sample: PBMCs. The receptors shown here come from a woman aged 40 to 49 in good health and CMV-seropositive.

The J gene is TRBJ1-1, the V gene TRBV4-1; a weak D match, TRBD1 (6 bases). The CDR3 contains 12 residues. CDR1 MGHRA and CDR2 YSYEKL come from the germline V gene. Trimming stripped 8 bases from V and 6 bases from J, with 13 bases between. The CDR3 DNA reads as TGCGCCAGCCGGGGACAATACGCTGAAGCTTTCTTT. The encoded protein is CASRGQYAEAFF.

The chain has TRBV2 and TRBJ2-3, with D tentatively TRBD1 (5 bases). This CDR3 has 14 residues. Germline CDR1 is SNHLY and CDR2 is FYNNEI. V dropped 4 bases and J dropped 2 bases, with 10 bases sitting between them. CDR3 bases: TGTGCCAGCAGTGGCAGGGATAACACAGATACGCAGTATTTT. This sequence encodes CASSGRDNTDTQYF.

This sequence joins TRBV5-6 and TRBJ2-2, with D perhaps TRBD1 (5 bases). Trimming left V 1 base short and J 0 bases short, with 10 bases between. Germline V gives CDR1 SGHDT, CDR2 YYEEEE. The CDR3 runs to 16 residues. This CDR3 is CASSLIVTANTGELFF. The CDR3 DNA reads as TGTGCCAGCAGCTTGATAGTGACAGCGAACACCGGGGAGCTGTTTTTT.

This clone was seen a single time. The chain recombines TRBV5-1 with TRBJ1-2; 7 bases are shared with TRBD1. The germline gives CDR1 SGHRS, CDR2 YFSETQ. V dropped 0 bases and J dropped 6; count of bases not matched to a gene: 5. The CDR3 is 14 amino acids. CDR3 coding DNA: TGCGCCAGCAGCTTGGGACAGGGTATGGATGGCTACACCTTC. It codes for CASSLGQGMDGYTF. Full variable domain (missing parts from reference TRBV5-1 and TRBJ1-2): KAGVTQTPRYLIKTRGQQVTLSCSPISGHRSVSWYQQTPGQGLQFLFEYFSETQRNKGNFPGRFSGRQFSNSRSEMNVSTLELGDSALYLCASSLGQGMDGYTFGSGTRLTVV.

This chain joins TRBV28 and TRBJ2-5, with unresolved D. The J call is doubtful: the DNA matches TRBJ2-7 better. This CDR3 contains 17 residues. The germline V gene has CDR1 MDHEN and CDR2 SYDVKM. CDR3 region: CASSSTSNAVLAYEQYF. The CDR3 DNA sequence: TGTGCCAGCAGCTCGACATCGAACGCCGTCCTGGCCTACGAGCAGTACTTC.

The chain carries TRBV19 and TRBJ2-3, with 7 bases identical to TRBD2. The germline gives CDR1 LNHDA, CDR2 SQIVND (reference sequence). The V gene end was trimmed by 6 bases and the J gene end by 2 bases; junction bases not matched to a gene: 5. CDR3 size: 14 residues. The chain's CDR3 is CASSYSGTTDTQYF. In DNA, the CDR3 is TGTGCCAGTAGCTACAGCGGGACCACAGATACGCAGTATTTT.

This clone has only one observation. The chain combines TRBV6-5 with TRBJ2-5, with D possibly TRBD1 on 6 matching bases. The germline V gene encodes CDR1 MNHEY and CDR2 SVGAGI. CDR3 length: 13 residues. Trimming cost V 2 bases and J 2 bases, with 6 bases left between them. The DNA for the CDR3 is TGTGCCAGCAGTTACAGGGGGCAAGAGACCCAGTACTTC. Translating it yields CASSYRGQETQYF.

This chain's CDR3 is CASSRTGPGNTIYF. The CDR3 bases are TGTGCCAGCAGCCGGACAGGGCCAGGAAACACCATATATTTT. V and J are TRBV6-5 and TRBJ1-3; 8 positions agree with TRBD1. CDR3 length equals 14 residues. Germline assignment: CDR1 MNHEY and CDR2 SVGAGI. With 6 bases clipped from V and 4 bases from J, the junction kept 5 bases outside the gene matches.

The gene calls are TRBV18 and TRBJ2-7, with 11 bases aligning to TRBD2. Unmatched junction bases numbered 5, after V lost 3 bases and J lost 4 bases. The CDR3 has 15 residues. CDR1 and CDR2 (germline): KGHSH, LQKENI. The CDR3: CASSPPLAGGYEQYF. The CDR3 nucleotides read TGTGCCAGCTCACCTCCCCTAGCGGGAGGATACGAGCAGTACTTC.

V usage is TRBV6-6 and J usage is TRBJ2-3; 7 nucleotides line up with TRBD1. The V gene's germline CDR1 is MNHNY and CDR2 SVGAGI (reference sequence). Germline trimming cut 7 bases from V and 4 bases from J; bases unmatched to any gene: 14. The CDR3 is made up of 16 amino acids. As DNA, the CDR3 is TGTGCCAGCACGCCCAGGGGGACCCTTGGCGCAGATACGCAGTATTTT. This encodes CASTPRGTLGADTQYF.

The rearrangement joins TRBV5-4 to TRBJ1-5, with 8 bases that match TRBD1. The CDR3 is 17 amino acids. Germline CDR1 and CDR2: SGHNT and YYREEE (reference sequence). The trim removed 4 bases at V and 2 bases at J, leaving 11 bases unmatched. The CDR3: CASSLGPTGAGNQPQHF. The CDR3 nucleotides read TGTGCCAGCAGCCTGGGGCCGACAGGGGCGGGCAATCAGCCCCAGCATTTT.

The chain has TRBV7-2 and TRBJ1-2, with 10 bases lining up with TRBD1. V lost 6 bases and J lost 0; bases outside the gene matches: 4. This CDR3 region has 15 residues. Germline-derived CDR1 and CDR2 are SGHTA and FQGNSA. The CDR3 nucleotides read TGTGCCAGCAGAGCAGGACAGGGGGCTAACTATGGCTACACCTTC. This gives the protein CASRAGQGANYGYTF. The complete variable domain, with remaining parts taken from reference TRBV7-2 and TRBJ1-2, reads GAGVSQSPSNKVTEKGKDVELRCDPISGHTALYWYRQSLGQGLEFLIYFQGNSAPDKSGLPSDRFSAERTGGSVSTLTIQRTQQEDSAVYLCASRAGQGANYGYTFGSGTRLTVV.

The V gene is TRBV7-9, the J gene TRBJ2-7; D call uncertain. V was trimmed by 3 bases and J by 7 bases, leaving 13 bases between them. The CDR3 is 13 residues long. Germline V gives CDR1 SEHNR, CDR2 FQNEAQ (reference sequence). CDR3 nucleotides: TGTGCCAGCAGCTTTAGCAACGTCGAGGAGCAGTACTTC. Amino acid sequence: CASSFSNVEEQYF.

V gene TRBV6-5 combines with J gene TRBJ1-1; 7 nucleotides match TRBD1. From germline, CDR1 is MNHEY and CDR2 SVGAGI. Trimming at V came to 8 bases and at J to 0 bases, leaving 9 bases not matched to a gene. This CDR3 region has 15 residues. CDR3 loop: CASHPGGGLNTEAFF. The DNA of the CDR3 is TGTGCCAGCCACCCAGGGGGAGGTTTGAACACTGAAGCTTTCTTT.

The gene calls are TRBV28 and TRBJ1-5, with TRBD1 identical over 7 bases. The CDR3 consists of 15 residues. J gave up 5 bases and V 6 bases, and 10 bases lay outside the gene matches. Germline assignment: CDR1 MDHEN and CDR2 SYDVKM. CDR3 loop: CASRGEAGGHQPQHF. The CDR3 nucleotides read TGTGCCAGCAGGGGAGAGGCAGGGGGTCATCAGCCCCAGCATTTT.

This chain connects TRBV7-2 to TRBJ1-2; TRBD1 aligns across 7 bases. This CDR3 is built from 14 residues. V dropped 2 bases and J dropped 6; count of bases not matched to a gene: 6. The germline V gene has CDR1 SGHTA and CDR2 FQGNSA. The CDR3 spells CASSLMQGGHGYTF. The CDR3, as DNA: TGTGCCAGCAGCTTAATGCAAGGGGGCCATGGCTACACCTTC.

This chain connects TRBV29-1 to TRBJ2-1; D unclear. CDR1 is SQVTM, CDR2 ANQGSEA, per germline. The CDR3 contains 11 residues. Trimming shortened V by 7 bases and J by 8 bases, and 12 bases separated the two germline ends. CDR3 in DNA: TGCAGCGCCGTACCTAGTCATGAGCAGTTCTTC. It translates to CSAVPSHEQFF.

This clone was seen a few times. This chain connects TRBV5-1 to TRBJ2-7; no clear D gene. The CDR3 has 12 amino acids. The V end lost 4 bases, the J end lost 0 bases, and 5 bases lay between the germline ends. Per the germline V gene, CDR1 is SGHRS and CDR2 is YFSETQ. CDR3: CASSQNSYEQYF. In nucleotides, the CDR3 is TGCGCCAGCAGCCAGAACTCCTACGAGCAGTACTTC.

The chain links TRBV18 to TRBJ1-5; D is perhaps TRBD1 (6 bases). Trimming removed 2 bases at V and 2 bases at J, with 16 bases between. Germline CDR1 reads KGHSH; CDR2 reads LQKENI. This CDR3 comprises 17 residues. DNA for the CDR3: TGTGCCAGCTCACCAATCGGGGGGCGAGGTGGCAATCAGCCCCAGCATTTT. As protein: CASSPIGGRGGNQPQHF.

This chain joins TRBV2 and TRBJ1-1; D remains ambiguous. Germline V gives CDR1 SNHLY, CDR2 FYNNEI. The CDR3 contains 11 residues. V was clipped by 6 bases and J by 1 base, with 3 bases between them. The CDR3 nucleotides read TGTGCCAGCAGGCGGAACACTGAAGCTTTCTTT. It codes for CASRRNTEAFF.

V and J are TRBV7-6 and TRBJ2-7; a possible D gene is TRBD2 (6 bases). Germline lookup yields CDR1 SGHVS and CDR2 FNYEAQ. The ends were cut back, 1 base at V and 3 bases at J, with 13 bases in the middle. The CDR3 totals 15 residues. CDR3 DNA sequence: TGTGCCAGCAGCTTAGTAGGGGACGGGGGCTACGAGCAGTACTTC. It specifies CASSLVGDGGYEQYF.

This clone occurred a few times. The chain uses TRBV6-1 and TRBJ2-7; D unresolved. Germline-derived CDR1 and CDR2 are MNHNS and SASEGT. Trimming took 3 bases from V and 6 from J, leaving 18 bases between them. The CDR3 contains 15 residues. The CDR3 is CASSDSRFNSGEQYF. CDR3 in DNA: TGTGCCAGCAGTGACTCCCGCTTCAACTCGGGCGAGCAGTACTTC.

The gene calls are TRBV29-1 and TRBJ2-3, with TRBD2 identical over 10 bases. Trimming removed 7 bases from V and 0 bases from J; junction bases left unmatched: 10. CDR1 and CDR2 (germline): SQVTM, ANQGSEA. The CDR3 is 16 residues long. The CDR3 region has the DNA TGCAGCGCCCCGTACAGCGGGAGGGCTAGCACAGATACGCAGTATTTT. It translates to CSAPYSGRASTDTQYF.

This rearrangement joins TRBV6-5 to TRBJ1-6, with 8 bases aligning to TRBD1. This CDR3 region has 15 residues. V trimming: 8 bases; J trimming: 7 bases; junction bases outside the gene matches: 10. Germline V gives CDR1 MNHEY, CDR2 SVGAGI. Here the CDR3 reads CASRPDRAENSPLHF. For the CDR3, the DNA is TGTGCCAGCCGCCCGGACAGGGCAGAAAATTCACCCCTCCACTTT.

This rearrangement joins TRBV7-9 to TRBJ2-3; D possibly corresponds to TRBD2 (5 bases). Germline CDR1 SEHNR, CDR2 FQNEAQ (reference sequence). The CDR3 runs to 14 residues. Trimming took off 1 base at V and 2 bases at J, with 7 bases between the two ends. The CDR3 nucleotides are TGTGCCAGCAGCTTAGGCGGGTACACAGATACGCAGTATTTT. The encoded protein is CASSLGGYTDTQYF.

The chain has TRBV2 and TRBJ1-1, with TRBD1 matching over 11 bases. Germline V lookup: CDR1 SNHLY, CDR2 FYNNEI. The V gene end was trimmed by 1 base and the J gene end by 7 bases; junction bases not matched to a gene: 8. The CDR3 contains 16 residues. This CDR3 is CASSEDWTGGGGEAFF. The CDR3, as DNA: TGTGCCAGCAGTGAAGACTGGACAGGGGGCGGGGGTGAAGCTTTCTTT.

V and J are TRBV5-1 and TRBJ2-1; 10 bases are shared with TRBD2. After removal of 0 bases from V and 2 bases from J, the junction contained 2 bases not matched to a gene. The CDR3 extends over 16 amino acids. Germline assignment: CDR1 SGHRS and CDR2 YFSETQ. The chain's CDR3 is CASSLGSGRAYNEQFF. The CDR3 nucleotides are TGCGCCAGCAGCTTGGGAAGCGGGAGGGCCTACAATGAGCAGTTCTTC.

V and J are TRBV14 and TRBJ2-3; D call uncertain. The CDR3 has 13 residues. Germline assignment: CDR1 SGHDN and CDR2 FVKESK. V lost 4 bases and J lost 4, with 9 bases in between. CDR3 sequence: CASSLRLADTQYF. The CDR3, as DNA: TGTGCCAGCAGCCTTAGACTCGCAGATACGCAGTATTTT.

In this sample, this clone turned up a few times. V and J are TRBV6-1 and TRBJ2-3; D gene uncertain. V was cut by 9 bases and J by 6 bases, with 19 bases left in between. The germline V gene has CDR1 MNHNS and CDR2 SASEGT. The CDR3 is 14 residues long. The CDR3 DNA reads TGTGCCAGTACCCCGCGTTGGAGATTGGATACGCAGTATTTT. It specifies CASTPRWRLDTQYF.

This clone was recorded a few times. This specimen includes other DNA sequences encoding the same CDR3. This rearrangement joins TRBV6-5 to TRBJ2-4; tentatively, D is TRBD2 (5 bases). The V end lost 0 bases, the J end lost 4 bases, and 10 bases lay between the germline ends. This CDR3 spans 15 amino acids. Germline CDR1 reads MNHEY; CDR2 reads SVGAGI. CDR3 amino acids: CASSYSTSGKNIQYF. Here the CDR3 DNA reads TGTGCCAGCAGTTACTCGACCAGCGGTAAAAACATTCAGTACTTC.

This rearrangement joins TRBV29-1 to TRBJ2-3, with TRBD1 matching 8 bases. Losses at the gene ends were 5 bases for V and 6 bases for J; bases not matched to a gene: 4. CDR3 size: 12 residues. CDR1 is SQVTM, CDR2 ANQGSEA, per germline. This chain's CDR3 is CSVMDREDTQYF. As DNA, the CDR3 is TGCAGCGTTATGGACAGGGAGGATACGCAGTATTTT.

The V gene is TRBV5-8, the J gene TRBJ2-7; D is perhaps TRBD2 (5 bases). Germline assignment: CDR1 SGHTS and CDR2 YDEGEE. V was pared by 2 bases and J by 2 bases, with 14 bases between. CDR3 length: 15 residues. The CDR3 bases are TGTGCCAGCAGCTTCGAGGGCTTAGGGACCTACGAGCAGTACTTC. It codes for CASSFEGLGTYEQYF.